These T cell receptor beta chains were read from a single sample in a study of metastatic and nonmetastatic thyroid tumors. TCRdb re-analyzed the PCR reads through MiXCR. The sample includes 8,000 to 9,000 clones, about 25% of them seen just once. Sequencing input: adjacent normal tissue. Receptor source: a female donor with papillary thyroid cancer or a benign thyroid nodule (not recorded which). Some clones in this sample may be carry-over from other donors' samples. CDR3s include the opening cysteine and the closing phenylalanine or tryptophan. The D gene is left open where the match is weak. For some rows the clone size is stated as once, few or many, or as a class when expanded; others skip it.

TRBD1	-	TRBV20-1	TRBJ1-4	CSALPGTGATNEKLFF	TGCAGTGCCCTTCCCGGGACAGGGGCAACTAATGAAAAACTGTTTTTT
TRBD2	-	TRBV20-1	TRBJ2-1	CSAPGLAGVGNEQFF	TGCAGTGCTCCGGGACTAGCGGGAGTAGGCAATGAGCAGTTCTTC
-	medium-sized	TRBV30	TRBJ2-7	CAWSGHPKTFTYEQYF	TGTGCCTGGAGTGGGCACCCGAAAACTTTTACCTACGAGCAGTACTTC
-	-	TRBV5-1	TRBJ2-1	CASSFGGVGERLGNEQFF	TGCGCCAGCAGCTTTGGAGGTGTAGGGGAAAGGTTGGGTAATGAGCAGTTCTTC
-	medium-sized	TRBV20-1	TRBJ2-1	CSASTAGLTTYNEQFF	TGCAGTGCTAGTACCGCGGGACTCACCACCTACAATGAGCAGTTCTTC
-	few	TRBV28	TRBJ2-1	CAVKFGGVKQSSYNEQFF	TGTGCCGTGAAGTTTGGCGGGGTAAAACAAAGCTCCTACAATGAGCAGTTCTTC
-	-	TRBV7-2	TRBJ1-1	CASSHGRGNTEAFF	TGTGCCAGCAGCCACGGGCGGGGAAACACTGAAGCTTTCTTT
-	-	TRBV5-1	TRBJ1-1	CASSLDRAVATEAFF	TGCGCCAGCAGCTTGGACAGGGCTGTGGCCACTGAAGCTTTCTTT
-	-	TRBV28	TRBJ2-7	CASSLNRGLYEQYF	TGTGCCAGCAGTCTCAACAGGGGACTCTACGAGCAGTACTTC
-	medium-sized	TRBV6-1	TRBJ1-3	CASSEGRAGNTIYF	TGTGCCAGCAGTGAGGGCAGGGCTGGAAACACCATATATTTT
-	-	TRBV2	TRBJ2-1	CAKKGKTYNEQFF	TGTGCCAAGAAGGGGAAGACATACAATGAGCAGTTCTTC
TRBD2	medium-sized	TRBV13	TRBJ2-2	CASSRTPGLAGTPGELFF	TGTGCCAGCAGCAGAACACCGGGACTAGCGGGAACCCCCGGGGAGCTGTTTTTT
-	medium-sized	TRBV3-1	TRBJ1-2	CASSLAVDRSYGYTF	TGTGCCAGCAGCCTGGCGGTGGACAGAAGCTATGGCTACACCTTC
-	-	TRBV11-2	TRBJ2-1	CASSFGPQVTYNEQFF	TGTGCCAGCAGCTTTGGACCACAGGTAACCTACAATGAGCAGTTCTTC
-	-	TRBV13	TRBJ2-5	CASSLRNQETQYF	TGTGCCAGCAGCTTAAGGAACCAAGAGACCCAGTACTTC
TRBD1	medium-sized	TRBV27	TRBJ2-2	CASSVYRGTGELFF	TGTGCCAGCAGTGTATACAGGGGGACCGGGGAGCTGTTTTTT
-	many	TRBV13	TRBJ1-1	CASSPPGQNTEAFF	TGTGCCAGCAGCCCGCCGGGACAGAACACTGAAGCTTTCTTT
TRBD1	many	TRBV29-1	TRBJ2-3	CSAVPTGTTADTQYF	TGCAGCGCGGTACCGACAGGGACCACAGCAGATACGCAGTATTTT
TRBD2	many	TRBV11-1	TRBJ2-2	CASSQAGGGMAGELFF	TGTGCCAGCAGCCAAGCGGGAGGCGGAATGGCCGGGGAGCTGTTTTTT
-	-	TRBV7-9	TRBJ1-1	CASSPNLSVEAFF	TGTGCCAGCAGCCCCAACCTCTCGGTAGAAGCTTTCTTT
-	once	TRBV5-1	TRBJ2-5	CASSLASRYTQYF	TGCGCCAGCAGCTTGGCCTCTCGGTATACCCAGTACTTC
-	many	TRBV4-1	TRBJ2-7	CASSHLLGRDKSYEQYF	TGCGCCAGCAGCCACCTGCTCGGACGGGACAAATCCTATGAGCAGTACTTC
TRBD1	many	TRBV20-1	TRBJ2-2	CSARGTGGVGPNTGELFF	TGCAGTGCTAGGGGAACAGGGGGCGTCGGTCCGAACACCGGGGAGCTGTTTTTT
-	many	TRBV29-1	TRBJ2-1	CSVEYPSGPFDEQFF	TGCAGCGTTGAGTACCCCTCGGGGCCCTTCGATGAGCAGTTCTTC
-	-	TRBV6-1	TRBJ1-2	CASRAERAYGYTF	TGTGCCAGCAGAGCCGAGCGCGCCTATGGCTACACCTTC
TRBD2	-	TRBV20-1	TRBJ2-1	CSARSGIRDEQFF	TGCAGTGCCCGTAGCGGGATAAGGGATGAGCAGTTCTTC
TRBD2	-	TRBV7-9	TRBJ2-5	CASSAGLAQETQYF	TGTGCCAGCAGCGCCGGACTAGCTCAAGAGACCCAGTACTTC
-	-	TRBV20-1	TRBJ2-7	CSARRGGQYYEQYF	TGCAGTGCTCGAAGGGGGGGACAGTACTACGAGCAGTACTTC
-	few	TRBV19	TRBJ2-1	CASSILEADNEQFF	TGTGCCAGTAGTATCCTTGAAGCGGACAATGAGCAGTTCTTC
TRBD2	medium-sized	TRBV5-1	TRBJ2-3	CASSFLAGGEGTDTQYF	TGCGCCAGCAGCTTTCTAGCGGGAGGGGAGGGCACAGATACGCAGTATTTT
TRBD2	medium-sized	TRBV28	TRBJ2-5	CASSFLAGGKETQYF	TGTGCCAGCAGTTTTCTAGCGGGAGGGAAGGAGACCCAGTACTTC
TRBD2	-	TRBV20-1	TRBJ2-5	CSARDMASGRARGTQYF	TGCAGTGCTAGAGATATGGCTAGCGGGAGGGCCAGGGGGACCCAGTACTTC
-	few	TRBV29-1	TRBJ2-7	CSVRVDTAYEQYF	TGCAGCGTACGAGTGGACACGGCCTACGAGCAGTACTTC
TRBD1	few	TRBV12-3/TRBV12-4	TRBJ1-5	CASSPGQGGVQPQHF	TGTGCCAGCAGTCCAGGACAGGGGGGGGTCCAGCCCCAGCATTTT
-	-	TRBV5-1	TRBJ1-1	CASSLRGRTNTEAFF	TGCGCCAGCAGCTTGAGGGGGAGGACTAACACTGAAGCTTTCTTT
-	medium-sized	TRBV20-1	TRBJ2-7	CSARGEKYEQYF	TGCAGTGCTCGCGGGGAAAAATACGAGCAGTACTTC
-	many	TRBV29-1	TRBJ2-2	CTYGRLANQYTGELFF	TGCACCTACGGTCGGCTAGCGAACCAGTACACCGGGGAGCTGTTTTTT
-	-	TRBV6-1	TRBJ1-1	CAISEDPKNEAFF	TGTGCCATCAGCGAGGACCCAAAAAATGAAGCTTTCTTT
TRBD1	medium-sized	TRBV2	TRBJ1-6	CASSETGGYSPLHF	TGTGCCAGCAGTGAAACAGGGGGATATTCACCCCTCCACTTT
-	few	TRBV20-1	TRBJ1-1	CSARGTGPVTEAFF	TGCAGTGCTAGGGGTACAGGCCCGGTAACTGAAGCTTTCTTT
-	few	TRBV2	TRBJ2-7	CAGSVVAVGYEQYF	TGTGCCGGCAGTGTGGTAGCGGTAGGCTACGAGCAGTACTTC
TRBD1	many	TRBV2	TRBJ1-3	CARNTGDSGNTIYF	TGTGCCAGAAATACAGGGGACTCTGGAAACACCATATATTTT
-	many	TRBV7-2	TRBJ2-3	CASSLGADTQYF	TGTGCCAGCAGCTTAGGTGCGGATACGCAGTATTTT
-	many	TRBV5-5	TRBJ1-1	CASSLEGVTEAFF	TGTGCCAGCAGCTTGGAGGGGGTCACTGAAGCTTTCTTT
-	-	TRBV28	TRBJ2-5	CASSPPPGETQYF	TGTGCCAGCAGTCCGCCCCCCGGTGAGACCCAGTACTTC
TRBD1	few	TRBV6-5	TRBJ2-6	CASGQGQEESHRANVLTF	TGTGCCAGCGGGCAGGGACAGGAGGAATCACATCGGGCCAACGTCCTGACTTTC
-	medium-sized	TRBV15	TRBJ1-2	CATSRPSVPTF	TGTGCCACCAGCAGACCCAGCGTTCCCACCTTC
TRBD1	medium-sized	TRBV20-1	TRBJ2-7	CSADRGQSYEQYF	TGCAGCGCCGACAGGGGGCAATCCTACGAGCAGTACTTC
TRBD1	-	TRBV5-5	TRBJ1-1	CASSLGQGSNTEAFF	TGCGCCAGCAGCTTGGGACAGGGCTCGAACACTGAAGCTTTCTTT
TRBD2	-	TRBV2	TRBJ2-3	CASSGTSGRGLWRTDTQYF	TGTGCCAGCAGTGGGACTAGCGGGAGGGGCCTATGGCGCACAGATACGCAGTATTTT
-	-	TRBV27	TRBJ2-1	CASSLDGNEQFF	TGTGCCAGCAGTTTAGACGGGAATGAGCAGTTCTTC
-	-	TRBV30	TRBJ1-6	CAWSWGRSPLHF	TGTGCCTGGAGTTGGGGGAGGTCACCCCTCCACTTT
TRBD1	-	TRBV4-1	TRBJ2-2	CASIAGTGGYGELFF	TGCGCCAGCATCGCTGGGACAGGGGGCTATGGGGAGCTGTTTTTT
TRBD1	-	TRBV15	TRBJ2-2	CATSRDRGRYGELFF	TGTGCCACCAGCCGGGACAGGGGGCGTTACGGGGAGCTGTTTTTT
TRBD1	-	TRBV20-1	TRBJ2-7	CSAIRRDRGRYEQHF	TGCAGTGCAATCCGCCGGGACAGGGGAAGATACGAGCAGCACTTC
-	-	TRBV6-5	TRBJ2-3	CASSSWVADTQYF	TGTGCCAGCAGTTCGTGGGTGGCGGATACGCAGTATTTT